This entry lists 21 T cell receptor beta chains sequenced from one sample in a study of blood T cell repertoires in COVID-19. Sequencing was performed with immunoSEQ multiplex PCR; in TCRdb, only in-frame clones are kept and a portion is missing. The sample has 110,000 to 150,000 clones, 84% seen once. The sequencing input was peripheral blood. Every receptor here comes from a human donor in a cohort sampled during active COVID-19.

The CDR3 loop reads CASSLEGHPGTQYF. As DNA, the CDR3 is TGTGCCAGCAGCTTAGAAGGACACCCGGGGACCCAGTACTTC. The rearrangement links TRBV7-8 to TRBJ2-5, with a possible D match to TRBD1 (5 bases). Deletions cut 1 base from V and 7 bases from J, with 13 bases between. Germline V gives CDR1 SGHVS, CDR2 FQNEAQ. This CDR3 has 14 residues.

The V call is TRBV5-1, the J call TRBJ2-1, with D tentatively TRBD1 (6 bases). V was cut by 2 bases and J by 2 bases, with 11 bases left in between. Per germline, CDR1 SGHRS and CDR2 YFSETQ. CDR3 length: 15 residues. CDR3 in DNA: TGCGCCAGCAGCTTACAGGGAAACACCTACAATGAGCAGTTCTTC. This sequence encodes CASSLQGNTYNEQFF. Drawing the rest from reference TRBV5-1 and TRBJ2-1, the complete variable domain is KAGVTQTPRYLIKTRGQQVTLSCSPISGHRSVSWYQQTPGQGLQFLFEYFSETQRNKGNFPGRFSGRQFSNSRSEMNVSTLELGDSALYLCASSLQGNTYNEQFFGPGTRLTVL.

This chain joins TRBV18 and TRBJ1-2; D not certain. The CDR3 loop spans 13 amino acids. Per germline, CDR1 KGHSH and CDR2 LQKENI. The V end lost 3 bases, the J end lost 2 bases, and 7 bases lay between the germline ends. The DNA of the CDR3 is TGTGCCAGCTCACCGGCGGGGAACTATGGCTACACCTTC. Translating it yields CASSPAGNYGYTF.

This chain uses TRBV7-9 with TRBJ1-1; D unclear. CDR3 length equals 12 residues. The V and J ends lost 0 bases and 10 bases respectively, with 9 bases between them. The germline V gene encodes CDR1 SEHNR and CDR2 FQNEAQ (reference sequence). CDR3 region: CASSLAAGRAFF. CDR3 coding DNA: TGTGCCAGCAGCTTAGCAGCGGGGAGAGCTTTCTTT.

The chain uses TRBV25-1 and TRBJ1-1; tentatively, D is TRBD1 (6 bases). This CDR3 contains 14 residues. With 5 bases removed from V and 2 bases from J, the gap between germline ends came to 12 bases. Germline loops: CDR1 MGHDK, CDR2 SYGVNS. CDR3 protein: CASSWGGRNTEAFF. The CDR3 DNA is TGTGCCAGCAGTTGGGGGGGCCGTAACACTGAAGCTTTCTTT.

The genes are TRBV19 and TRBJ1-5; D is uncertain. CDR1 and CDR2 (germline): LNHDA, SQIVND (reference sequence). The CDR3 consists of 15 residues. V lost 5 bases and J 3 bases, leaving 14 bases between the germline ends. As DNA, the CDR3 is TGTGCCAGTAGTCCCGGACTTCTTGACAATCAGCCCCAGCATTTT. This sequence encodes CASSPGLLDNQPQHF.

V usage is TRBV28 and J usage is TRBJ1-6; D not certain. CDR1 is MDHEN, CDR2 SYDVKM, per germline. V was cut by 3 bases and J by 5 bases, with 2 bases left in between. This CDR3 spans 12 amino acids. CDR3 nucleotide sequence: TGTGCCAGCAGTTTCAATAATTCACCCCTCCACTTT. This sequence encodes CASSFNNSPLHF.

The rearrangement links TRBV12-3 or TRBV12-4 to TRBJ1-6; D possibly corresponds to TRBD1 (6 bases). The CDR3 sequence is 12 residues long. V was shortened by 6 bases and J by 15 bases, with 15 bases between the two germline ends. CDR3 sequence reads: CASSRGHLDLHF. The CDR3 DNA sequence: TGTGCCAGCAGCCGGGGACATCTCGACCTCCACTTT.

This chain links TRBV7-2 with TRBJ2-3, with TRBD2 identical over 12 bases. The CDR3 extends over 19 amino acids. Germline V gene lookup returns CDR1 SGHTA and CDR2 FQGNSA. The V and J ends lost 5 bases and 4 bases, in that order; junction bases with no gene match: 16. This CDR3 is CASSRMTSGGRRRADTQYF. The CDR3 coding sequence is TGTGCCAGCAGCCGTATGACTAGCGGGGGCCGGAGAAGGGCAGATACGCAGTATTTT.

The chain carries TRBV30 and TRBJ2-4; 8 nucleotides agree with TRBD1. CDR3 length: 12 amino acids. Germline assignment: CDR1 GTSNPN and CDR2 SVGIG (reference sequence). V was pared by 5 bases and J by 5 bases, with 2 bases of the junction left unmatched. CDR3 bases: TGTGCCTGGGACAGGGGAGAAAACATTCAGTACTTC. Its protein product is CAWDRGENIQYF.

CDR3 in DNA: TGTGCCAGCAGCAAAGAGGGACTAGCGGGGAACCCCTGGGAGCAGTACTTC. This encodes CASSKEGLAGNPWEQYF. The rearrangement uses TRBV21-1 and TRBJ2-7; TRBD2 is the table's D call and was not checked against the DNA. TRBV21-1 is tagged as a pseudogene. The CDR3 has 17 amino acids.

This clone came up a few times. The V gene is TRBV18, the J gene TRBJ1-3; D perhaps matches TRBD1 (6 bases). V dropped 3 bases and J dropped 0 bases, with 12 bases sitting between them. This CDR3 is built from 16 residues. CDR1 KGHSH and CDR2 LQKENI come from the germline V gene. CDR3 sequence (DNA): TGTGCCAGCTCACCGGGGACACCCGTCTCTGGAAACACCATATATTTT. Protein: CASSPGTPVSGNTIYF.

Remarks on this clone: The same CDR3 can be traced to other DNA sequences in this sample. The V gene is TRBV5-1, the J gene TRBJ1-1; D gene unclear. The germline V gene encodes CDR1 SGHRS and CDR2 YFSETQ. With 3 bases removed from V and 2 bases from J, the gap between germline ends came to 11 bases. CDR3 length equals 14 residues. CDR3: CASSSSGSNTEAFF. DNA for the CDR3: TGCGCCAGCAGCTCGTCGGGGAGTAACACTGAAGCTTTCTTT. Variable domain in full (rest from reference TRBV5-1 and TRBJ1-1): KAGVTQTPRYLIKTRGQQVTLSCSPISGHRSVSWYQQTPGQGLQFLFEYFSETQRNKGNFPGRFSGRQFSNSRSEMNVSTLELGDSALYLCASSSSGSNTEAFFGQGTRLTVV.

The J gene is TRBJ2-5, the V gene TRBV6-2 or TRBV6-3; maybe TRBD2 (6 bases). The germline V and J ends were trimmed by 6 bases and 1 base, with 9 bases remaining between them. This CDR3 spans 13 amino acids. CDR1 is MNHEY, CDR2 SVGEGT, per germline. The CDR3 region is CASSLAFQETQYF. The CDR3 DNA is TGTGCCAGCAGCCTAGCGTTCCAAGAGACCCAGTACTTC.

The V and J genes are TRBV7-9 and TRBJ2-1, with 8 bases aligning to TRBD1. J was trimmed by 5 bases and V by 5 bases; bases with no gene match: 11. Germline V gene lookup returns CDR1 SEHNR and CDR2 FQNEAQ (reference sequence). This CDR3 is built from 16 residues. CDR3 bases: TGTGCCAGCAGCAAAAGAGACAGGGGAGGTAACAATGAGCAGTTCTTC. It yields the protein CASSKRDRGGNNEQFF.

The rearrangement links TRBV25-1 to TRBJ1-1, with D possibly matching TRBD1 (5 bases). Germline-derived CDR1 and CDR2 are MGHDK and SYGVNS. The CDR3 spans 12 residues. V dropped 7 bases and J dropped 8 bases, with 14 bases sitting between them. The CDR3, as DNA: TGTGCCAGCATAAGAGGGACTAGCGAAGCTTTCTTT. This codes for CASIRGTSEAFF.

This rearrangement joins TRBV7-9 to TRBJ1-2, with 7 bases fitting TRBD1. Trimming took 5 bases from V and 0 from J; bases not matched to a gene: 6. Germline V gene sequence: CDR1 SEHNR, CDR2 FQNEAQ (reference sequence). The CDR3 length is 15 residues. As DNA, the CDR3 is TGTGCCAGCAGCCGAGGGCAGGGGGCTAACTATGGCTACACCTTC. This codes for CASSRGQGANYGYTF.

The genes are TRBV7-9 and TRBJ2-1; 9 nucleotides line up with TRBD2. The CDR3 spans 17 residues. Germline lookup yields CDR1 SEHNR and CDR2 FQNEAQ (reference sequence). V gave up 5 bases and J gave up 7 bases; unmatched junction bases: 15. The CDR3 region has the DNA TGTGCCAGCAGCCTAATAGCGGGGGCCGCCTTGGGGAATGAGCAGTTCTTC. It is translated as CASSLIAGAALGNEQFF.

This clone was counted only a few times. V is TRBV5-1 and J is TRBJ2-1; possibly TRBD1 for D (5 bases). Deletions cut 5 bases from V and 4 bases from J, with 10 bases between. This CDR3 spans 13 amino acids. Germline V gene lookup returns CDR1 SGHRS and CDR2 YFSETQ. The CDR3 sequence is CASSLGPYNEQFF. CDR3 DNA: TGCGCCAGCAGTCTGGGGCCGTACAATGAGCAGTTCTTC.

This clone has a handful of counts. The J gene is TRBJ1-3, the V gene TRBV4-1; no reliable D call. Trimming removed 4 bases from V and 4 bases from J, with 14 bases in between. Germline loops: CDR1 MGHRA, CDR2 YSYEKL. The CDR3 runs 15 residues. CDR3 sequence: CASSLREESGNTIYF. The CDR3 DNA is TGCGCCAGCAGCCTACGGGAGGAGTCAGGAAACACCATATATTTT.

The chain uses TRBV24-1 and TRBJ1-5, with 8 positions matching TRBD1. The junction had 6 bases not matched to a gene; V was cut back by 3 bases and J by 3 bases. From germline, CDR1 is KGHDR and CDR2 SFDVKD. This CDR3 has 16 amino acids. CDR3 in amino acids: CATSDGQGADNQPQHF. The DNA of the CDR3 is TGTGCCACCAGTGATGGCCAGGGGGCCGACAATCAGCCCCAGCATTTT.